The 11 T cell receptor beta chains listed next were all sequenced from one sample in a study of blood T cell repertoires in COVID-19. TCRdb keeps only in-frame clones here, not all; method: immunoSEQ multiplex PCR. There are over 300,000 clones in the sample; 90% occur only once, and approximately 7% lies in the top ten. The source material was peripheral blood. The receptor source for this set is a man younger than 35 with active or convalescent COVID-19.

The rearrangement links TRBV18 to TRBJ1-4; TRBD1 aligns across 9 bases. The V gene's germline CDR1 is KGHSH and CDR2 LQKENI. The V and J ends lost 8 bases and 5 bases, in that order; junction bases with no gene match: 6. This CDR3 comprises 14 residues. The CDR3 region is CASGTGTGNEKLFF. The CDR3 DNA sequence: TGTGCCAGCGGGACCGGGACAGGGAATGAAAAACTGTTTTTT.

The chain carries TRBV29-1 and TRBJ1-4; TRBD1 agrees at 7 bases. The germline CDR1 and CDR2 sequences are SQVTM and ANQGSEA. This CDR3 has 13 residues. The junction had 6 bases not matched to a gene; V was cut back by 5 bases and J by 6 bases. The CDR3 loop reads CSVLTGKDEKLFF. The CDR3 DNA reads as TGCAGCGTTTTGACAGGGAAGGATGAAAAACTGTTTTTT. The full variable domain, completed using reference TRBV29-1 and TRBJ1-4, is SAVISQKPSRDICQRGTSLTIQCQVDSQVTMMFWYRQQPGQSLTLIATANQGSEATYESGFVIDKFPISRPNLTFSTLTVSNMSPEDSSIYLCSVLTGKDEKLFFGSGTQLSVL.

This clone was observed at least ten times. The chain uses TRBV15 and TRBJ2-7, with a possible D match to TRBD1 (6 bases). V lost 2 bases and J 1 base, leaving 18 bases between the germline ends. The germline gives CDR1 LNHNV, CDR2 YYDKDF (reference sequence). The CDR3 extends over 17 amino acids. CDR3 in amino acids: CATSRQGIGVRSYEQYF. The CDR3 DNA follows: TGTGCCACCAGCAGACAGGGGATAGGGGTTCGTTCCTACGAGCAGTACTTC.

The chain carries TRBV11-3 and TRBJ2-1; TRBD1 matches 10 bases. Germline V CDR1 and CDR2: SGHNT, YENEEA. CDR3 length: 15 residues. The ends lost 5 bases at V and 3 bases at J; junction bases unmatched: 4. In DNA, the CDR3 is TGTGCCAGCAGCGGGGACAGGGGAGTCTACAATGAGCAGTTCTTC. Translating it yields CASSGDRGVYNEQFF.

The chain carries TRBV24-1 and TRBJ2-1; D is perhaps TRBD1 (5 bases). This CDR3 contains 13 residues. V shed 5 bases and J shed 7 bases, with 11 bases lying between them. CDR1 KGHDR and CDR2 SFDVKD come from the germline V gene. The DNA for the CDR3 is TGTGCCACCAGTGGGGGCCCCCTTAATGAGCAGTTCTTC. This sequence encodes CATSGGPLNEQFF.

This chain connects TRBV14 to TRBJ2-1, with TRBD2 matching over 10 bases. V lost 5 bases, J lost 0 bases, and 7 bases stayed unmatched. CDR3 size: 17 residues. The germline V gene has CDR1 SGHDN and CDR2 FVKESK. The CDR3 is CASSKLAGDSSYNEQFF. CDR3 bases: TGTGCCAGCAGCAAGCTAGCGGGAGATAGCTCCTACAATGAGCAGTTCTTC.

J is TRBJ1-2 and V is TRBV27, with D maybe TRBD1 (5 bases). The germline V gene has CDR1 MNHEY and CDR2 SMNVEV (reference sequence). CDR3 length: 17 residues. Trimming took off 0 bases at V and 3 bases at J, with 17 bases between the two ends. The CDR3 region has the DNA TGTGCCAGCAGTTTATCTATCGGGGGGGGGAACGACTATGGCTACACCTTC. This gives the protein CASSLSIGGGNDYGYTF.

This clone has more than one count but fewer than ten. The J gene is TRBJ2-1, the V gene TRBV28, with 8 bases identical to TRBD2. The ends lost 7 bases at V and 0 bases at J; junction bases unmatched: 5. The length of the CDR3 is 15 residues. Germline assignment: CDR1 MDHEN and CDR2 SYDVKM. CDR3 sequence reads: CASTVSGSSYNEQFF. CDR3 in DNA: TGTGCCAGCACCGTCAGCGGGAGCTCCTACAATGAGCAGTTCTTC.

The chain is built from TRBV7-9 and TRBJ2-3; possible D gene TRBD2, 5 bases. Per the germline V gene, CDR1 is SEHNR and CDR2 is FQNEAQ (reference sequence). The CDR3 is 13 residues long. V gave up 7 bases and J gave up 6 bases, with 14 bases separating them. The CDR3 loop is CASKEAVLDTQYF. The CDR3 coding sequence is TGTGCCAGCAAGGAGGCGGTCCTCGATACGCAGTATTTT.

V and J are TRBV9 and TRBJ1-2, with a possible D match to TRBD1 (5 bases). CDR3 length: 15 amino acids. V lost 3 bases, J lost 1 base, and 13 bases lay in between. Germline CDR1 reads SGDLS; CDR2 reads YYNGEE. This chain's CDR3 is CASSAGDGYNYGYTF. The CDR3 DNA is TGTGCCAGCAGCGCGGGGGACGGTTATAACTATGGCTACACCTTC.

The CDR3 spells CASSLRWDRVSYEQYF. The DNA for the CDR3 is TGTGCCAGCAGCTTAAGGTGGGACAGAGTCAGCTACGAGCAGTACTTC. This chain links TRBV7-2 with TRBJ2-7, with 7 bases aligning to TRBD1. Germline CDR1 reads SGHTA; CDR2 reads FQGNSA. There are 16 residues in the CDR3. V was clipped by 2 bases and J by 3 bases; unmatched bases: 10.